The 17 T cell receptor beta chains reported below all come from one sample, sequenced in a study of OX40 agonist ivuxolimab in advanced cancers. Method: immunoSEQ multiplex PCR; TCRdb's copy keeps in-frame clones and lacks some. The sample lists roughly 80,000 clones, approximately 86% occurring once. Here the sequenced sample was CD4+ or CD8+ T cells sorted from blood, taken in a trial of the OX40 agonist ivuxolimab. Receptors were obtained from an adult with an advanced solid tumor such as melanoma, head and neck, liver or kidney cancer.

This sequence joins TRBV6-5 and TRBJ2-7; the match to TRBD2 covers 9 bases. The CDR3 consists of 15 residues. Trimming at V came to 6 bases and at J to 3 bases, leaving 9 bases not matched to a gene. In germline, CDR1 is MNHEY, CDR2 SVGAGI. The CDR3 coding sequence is TGTGCCAGCAGCGTACTTGGGACTAGCATCTACGAGCAGTACTTC. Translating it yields CASSVLGTSIYEQYF.

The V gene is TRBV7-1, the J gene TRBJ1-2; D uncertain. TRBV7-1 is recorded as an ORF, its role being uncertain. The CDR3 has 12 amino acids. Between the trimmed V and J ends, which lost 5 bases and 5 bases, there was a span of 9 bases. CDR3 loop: CASSTDGYGYTF. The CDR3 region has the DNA TGTGCCAGCAGCACTGATGGGTATGGCTACACCTTC.

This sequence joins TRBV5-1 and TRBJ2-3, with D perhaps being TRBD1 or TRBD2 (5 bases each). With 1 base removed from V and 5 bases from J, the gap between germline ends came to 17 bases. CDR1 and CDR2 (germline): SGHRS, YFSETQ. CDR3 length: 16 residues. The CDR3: CASSLFLGGSGDTQYF. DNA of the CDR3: TGCGCCAGCAGCTTGTTTCTTGGGGGTTCTGGAGATACGCAGTATTTT.

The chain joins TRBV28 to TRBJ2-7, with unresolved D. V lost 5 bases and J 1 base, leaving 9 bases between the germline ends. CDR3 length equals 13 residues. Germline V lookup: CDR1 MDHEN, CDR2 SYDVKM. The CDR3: CASSRPGSYEQYF. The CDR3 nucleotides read TGTGCCAGCAGTCGGCCAGGTTCCTACGAGCAGTACTTC.

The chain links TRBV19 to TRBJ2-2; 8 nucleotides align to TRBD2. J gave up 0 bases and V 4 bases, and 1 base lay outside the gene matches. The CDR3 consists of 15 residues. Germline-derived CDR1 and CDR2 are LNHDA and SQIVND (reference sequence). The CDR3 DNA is TGTGCCAGTAGTACAGCGGGAGCGAACACCGGGGAGCTGTTTTTT. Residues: CASSTAGANTGELFF.

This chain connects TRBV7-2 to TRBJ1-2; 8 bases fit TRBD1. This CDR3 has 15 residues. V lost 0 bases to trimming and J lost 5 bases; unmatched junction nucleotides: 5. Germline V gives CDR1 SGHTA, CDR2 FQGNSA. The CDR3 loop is CASSLAATGEYGYTF. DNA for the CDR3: TGTGCCAGCAGCTTAGCAGCGACAGGGGAATATGGCTACACCTTC.

The CDR3 region is CASSRQGLAGNTIYF. The CDR3 DNA sequence: TGTGCCAGCAGTCGACAGGGTTTGGCTGGAAACACCATATATTTT. The chain recombines TRBV6-1 with TRBJ1-3, with 7 bases fitting TRBD1. Germline lookup yields CDR1 MNHNS and CDR2 SASEGT. V lost 5 bases, J lost 2 bases, and 6 bases stayed unmatched. This CDR3 spans 15 amino acids.

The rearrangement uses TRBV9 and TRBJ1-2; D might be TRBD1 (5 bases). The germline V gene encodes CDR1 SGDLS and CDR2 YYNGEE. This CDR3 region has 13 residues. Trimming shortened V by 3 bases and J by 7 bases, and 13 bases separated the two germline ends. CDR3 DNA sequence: TGTGCCAGCAGCGGGGTCGGAGGGGTTGGCTACACCTTC. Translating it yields CASSGVGGVGYTF.

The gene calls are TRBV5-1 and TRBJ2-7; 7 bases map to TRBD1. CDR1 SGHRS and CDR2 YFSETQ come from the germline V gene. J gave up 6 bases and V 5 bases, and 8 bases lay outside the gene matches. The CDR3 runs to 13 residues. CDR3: CASRTGTEIEQYF. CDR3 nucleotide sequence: TGCGCCAGCAGAACCGGGACAGAGATCGAGCAGTACTTC. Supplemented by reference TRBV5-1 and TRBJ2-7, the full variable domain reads KAGVTQTPRYLIKTRGQQVTLSCSPISGHRSVSWYQQTPGQGLQFLFEYFSETQRNKGNFPGRFSGRQFSNSRSEMNVSTLELGDSALYLCASRTGTEIEQYFGPGTRLTVT.

CDR3: CASSLGTEAFF. The CDR3 region has the DNA TGTGCCAGCAGCTTAGGTACTGAAGCTTTCTTT. The chain is built from TRBV7-9 and TRBJ1-1, with D unresolved. This CDR3 comprises 11 residues. The V and J ends lost 1 base and 5 bases respectively, with 2 bases between them. The V gene's germline CDR1 is SEHNR and CDR2 FQNEAQ (reference sequence).

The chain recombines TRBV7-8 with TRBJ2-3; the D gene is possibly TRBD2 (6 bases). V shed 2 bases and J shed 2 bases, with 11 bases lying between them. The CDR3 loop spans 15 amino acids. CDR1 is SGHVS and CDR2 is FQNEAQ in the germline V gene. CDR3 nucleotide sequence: TGTGCCAGCAGCTTATTTGGAGGGACCACAGATACGCAGTATTTT. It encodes CASSLFGGTTDTQYF.

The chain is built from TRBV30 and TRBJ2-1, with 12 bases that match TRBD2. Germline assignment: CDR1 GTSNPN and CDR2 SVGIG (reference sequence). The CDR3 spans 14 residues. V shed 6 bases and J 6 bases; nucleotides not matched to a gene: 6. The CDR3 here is CACETSGSPNEQFF. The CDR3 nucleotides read TGTGCCTGTGAGACTAGCGGGAGCCCCAATGAGCAGTTCTTC.

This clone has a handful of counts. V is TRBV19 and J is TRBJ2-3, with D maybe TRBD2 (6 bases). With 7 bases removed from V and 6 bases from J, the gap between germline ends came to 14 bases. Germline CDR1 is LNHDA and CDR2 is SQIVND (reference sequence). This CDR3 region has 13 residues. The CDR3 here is CASKSSGRDTQYF. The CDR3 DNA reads TGTGCCAGTAAGAGTAGCGGCCGCGATACGCAGTATTTT.

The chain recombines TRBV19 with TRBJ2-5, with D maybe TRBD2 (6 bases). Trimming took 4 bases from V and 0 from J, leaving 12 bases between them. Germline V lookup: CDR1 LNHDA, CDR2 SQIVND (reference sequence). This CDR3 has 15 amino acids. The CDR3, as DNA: TGTGCCAGTAGTACCGCTCGGGGGTACCAAGAGACCCAGTACTTC. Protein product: CASSTARGYQETQYF. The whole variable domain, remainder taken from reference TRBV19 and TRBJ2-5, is DGGITQSPKYLFRKEGQNVTLSCEQNLNHDAMYWYRQDPGQGLRLIYYSQIVNDFQKGDIAEGYSVSREKKESFPLTVTSAQKNPTAFYLCASSTARGYQETQYFGPGTRLLVL.

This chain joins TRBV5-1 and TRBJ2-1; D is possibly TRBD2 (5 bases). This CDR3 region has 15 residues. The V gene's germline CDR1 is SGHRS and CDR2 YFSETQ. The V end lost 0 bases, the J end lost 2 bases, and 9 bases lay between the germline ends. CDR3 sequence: CASSLVGETYNEQFF. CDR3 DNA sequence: TGCGCCAGCAGCTTGGTTGGGGAGACCTACAATGAGCAGTTCTTC.

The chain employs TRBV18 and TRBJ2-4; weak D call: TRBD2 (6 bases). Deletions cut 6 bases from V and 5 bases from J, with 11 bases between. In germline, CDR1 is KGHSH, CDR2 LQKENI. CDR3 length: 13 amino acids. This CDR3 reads CASSPGRQNIQYF. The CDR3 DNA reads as TGTGCCAGCTCCCCGGGGAGGCAAAACATTCAGTACTTC. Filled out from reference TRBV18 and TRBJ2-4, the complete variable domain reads NAGVMQNPRHLVRRRGQEARLRCSPMKGHSHVYWYRQLPEEGLKFMVYLQKENIIDESGMPKERFSAEFPKEGPSILRIQQVVRGDSAAYFCASSPGRQNIQYFGAGTRLSVL.

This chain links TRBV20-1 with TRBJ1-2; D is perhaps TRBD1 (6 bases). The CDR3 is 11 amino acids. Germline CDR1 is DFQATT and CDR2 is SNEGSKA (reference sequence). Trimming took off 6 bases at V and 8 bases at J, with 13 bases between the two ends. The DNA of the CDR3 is TGCAGTGCCGGGGGCGCGTCCGGCTACACCTTC. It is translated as CSAGGASGYTF.